These T cell receptor beta chains were read from a single sample in a study of identical twins. TCRdb passed the 5' RACE reads through MiXCR, listing each CDR3 protein once. The sample yields 1.5 million to 2 million distinct CDR3 sequences, around 33% seen once. Input material: cord blood. These receptors were obtained from a newborn girl in good health. The CDR3 runs from the conserved cysteine through the conserved F or W. Each record gives: J gene, clone size, D gene, V gene, CDR3 DNA, CDR3 protein. D genes are given only for firm matches. Size is omitted from some rows. Given values are once, few, many or a class for expanded clones.

J gene: TRBJ2-5
clone size: few
D gene: NA
V gene: TRBV12-3/TRBV12-4
CDR3 DNA: TGTGCCAGCAGTCCTAGTAGGGGACAACAATCCTACAATGAGCAGTACTTC
CDR3 protein: CASSPSRGQQSYNEQYF

J gene: TRBJ2-5
clone size: many
D gene: NA
V gene: TRBV29-1
CDR3 DNA: TGCAGCGTTGAAGGACGGTTTCAAGAGACCCAGTACTTC
CDR3 protein: CSVEGRFQETQYF

J gene: TRBJ1-4
clone size: few
D gene: NA
V gene: TRBV12-3/TRBV12-4
CDR3 DNA: TGTGCCAGCAGTCCCACGGGTGTCAGGACCTCCCGTGGAGGGCTGTTTTTT
CDR3 protein: CASSPTGVRTSRGGLFF

J gene: TRBJ2-7
clone size: NA
D gene: TRBD1
V gene: TRBV7-9
CDR3 DNA: TGTGCCAGCAACTCCGGGACAGGGAGATACGAGCAGTACTTC
CDR3 protein: CASNSGTGRYEQYF

J gene: TRBJ1-4
clone size: NA
D gene: NA
V gene: TRBV5-1
CDR3 DNA: TGCGCCAGCAGCTTCCGGGGGCCCACCCTTGCAACTAATGAAAAACTGTTTTTT
CDR3 protein: CASSFRGPTLATNEKLFF

J gene: TRBJ2-5
clone size: few
D gene: NA
V gene: TRBV3-1
CDR3 DNA: TGTGCCAGCAGCCAAGCTCCGTACCAAGAGACCCAGTACTTC
CDR3 protein: CASSQAPYQETQYF

J gene: TRBJ1-4
clone size: NA
D gene: NA
V gene: TRBV25-1
CDR3 DNA: TGTGCCAGCAGTGAGTTAGGGGAAGGACTGTTTTTT
CDR3 protein: CASSELGEGLFF

J gene: TRBJ1-5
clone size: NA
D gene: NA
V gene: TRBV27
CDR3 DNA: TGTGCCAGCAGTTTCAGGCAATATAGCAATCAGCCCCAGCATTTT
CDR3 protein: CASSFRQYSNQPQHF

J gene: TRBJ1-5
clone size: few
D gene: NA
V gene: TRBV28
CDR3 DNA: TGTGCCAGCAGTCCTATAAAGGGTAGCAATCAGCCCCAGCATTTT
CDR3 protein: CASSPIKGSNQPQHF

J gene: TRBJ1-2
clone size: many
D gene: NA
V gene: TRBV20-1
CDR3 DNA: TGCAGTGCTAGAGACGTGGAGGGGTTCTATGGCTACACCTTC
CDR3 protein: CSARDVEGFYGYTF

J gene: TRBJ2-3
clone size: once
D gene: NA
V gene: TRBV9
CDR3 DNA: TGTGCCAGCAGCCCCTATGTAGCGGCAACTAGCACAGGTACGCAGTATTTT
CDR3 protein: CASSPYVAATSTGTQYF

J gene: TRBJ2-3
clone size: NA
D gene: TRBD1
V gene: TRBV29-1
CDR3 DNA: TGCAGCGTTGAAGGCGGGACAGGTGGGACAGATACGCAGTATTTT
CDR3 protein: CSVEGGTGGTDTQYF

J gene: TRBJ2-5
clone size: few
D gene: NA
V gene: TRBV11-3
CDR3 DNA: TGTGCCAGCAGCTTTGGGGACTGGAGCGAGACCCAGTACTTC
CDR3 protein: CASSFGDWSETQYF

J gene: TRBJ2-3
clone size: NA
D gene: TRBD2
V gene: TRBV20-1
CDR3 DNA: TGCAGTGCTAGAGATCATAACGCGACTAGCGGGAGCGACGGAGATACGCAGTATTTT
CDR3 protein: CSARDHNATSGSDGDTQYF

J gene: TRBJ1-2
clone size: NA
D gene: TRBD1
V gene: TRBV7-9
CDR3 DNA: TGTGACAGCGGGCCAACAGGGGAGGATGGCTACACCTTC
CDR3 protein: CDSGPTGEDGYTF

J gene: TRBJ2-7
clone size: few
D gene: NA
V gene: TRBV20-1
CDR3 DNA: TGCAGTGCTAGACTCCCGCCCCCCTACGAGCAGTACTTC
CDR3 protein: CSARLPPPYEQYF

J gene: TRBJ2-7
clone size: many
D gene: NA
V gene: TRBV29-1
CDR3 DNA: TGCAGCGTTGAAGACTCGTACGAGCAGTACTTC
CDR3 protein: CSVEDSYEQYF

J gene: TRBJ2-2
clone size: NA
D gene: NA
V gene: TRBV7-2
CDR3 DNA: TGTGCCAGCAGCTTAGAGTGGTTTGCCGGGGAGCTGTTTTTT
CDR3 protein: CASSLEWFAGELFF

J gene: TRBJ2-3
clone size: NA
D gene: TRBD2
V gene: TRBV28
CDR3 DNA: TGTGCCAGCAGTTCAGGACTAGCGGGGGTTCTCATCACAGATACGCAGTATTTT
CDR3 protein: CASSSGLAGVLITDTQYF

J gene: TRBJ2-4
clone size: few
D gene: NA
V gene: TRBV28
CDR3 DNA: TGTGCCAGCAGTTTATCCGCCGCTCGAGGAGTCGCAAACATTCAGTACTTC
CDR3 protein: CASSLSAARGVANIQYF

J gene: TRBJ2-4
clone size: NA
D gene: NA
V gene: TRBV27
CDR3 DNA: TGTGCCAGCAGTTGGGGGCGGAAAAACATTCAGTACTTC
CDR3 protein: CASSWGRKNIQYF

J gene: TRBJ1-2
clone size: NA
D gene: NA
V gene: TRBV15
CDR3 DNA: TGTGCCACCAGCAGAGATGGTTTTCCAGAGTCTAACTATGGCTACACCTTC
CDR3 protein: CATSRDGFPESNYGYTF

J gene: TRBJ2-2
clone size: few
D gene: TRBD2
V gene: TRBV28
CDR3 DNA: TGTGCCAGCAGCCCTCGGGACTATAACACCGGGGAGCTGTTTTTT
CDR3 protein: CASSPRDYNTGELFF

J gene: TRBJ2-7
clone size: NA
D gene: TRBD1
V gene: TRBV20-1
CDR3 DNA: TGCAGTGCTTGGACAGGGAGAGGCTACGAGCAGTACTTC
CDR3 protein: CSAWTGRGYEQYF

J gene: TRBJ1-2
clone size: NA
D gene: NA
V gene: TRBV28
CDR3 DNA: TGTGCCAGCTCACCCGGGGGGCTCGCCCCTCCTAACTATGGCTACACCTTC
CDR3 protein: CASSPGGLAPPNYGYTF

J gene: TRBJ2-1
clone size: NA
D gene: NA
V gene: TRBV7-3
CDR3 DNA: TGTGCCAGCGCCCGTGCCCTTGGCAGCGCCAATGAGCAGTTCTTC
CDR3 protein: CASARALGSANEQFF

J gene: TRBJ2-3
clone size: many
D gene: NA
V gene: TRBV10-3
CDR3 DNA: TGTGCCATCCAACAGGGACATACGCAGTATTTT
CDR3 protein: CAIQQGHTQYF

J gene: TRBJ1-2
clone size: NA
D gene: TRBD1
V gene: TRBV20-1
CDR3 DNA: TGCAGTGCTTCTACAGGGGGGTCGAACTATGGCTACACCTTC
CDR3 protein: CSASTGGSNYGYTF

J gene: TRBJ2-2
clone size: few
D gene: NA
V gene: TRBV29-1
CDR3 DNA: TGCAGCATTAAGGAGGACATCACCGGGGAGCTGTTTTTT
CDR3 protein: CSIKEDITGELFF

J gene: TRBJ1-2
clone size: NA
D gene: NA
V gene: TRBV4-2
CDR3 DNA: TGTGCCAGCAGCCAAGAGATCAAGGGGAGGAATAACTATGGCTACACCTTC
CDR3 protein: CASSQEIKGRNNYGYTF

J gene: TRBJ1-2
clone size: few
D gene: TRBD1
V gene: TRBV9
CDR3 DNA: TGTGCCAGCAGCCCCCGGACAGGGAATCGAGGCTACACCTTC
CDR3 protein: CASSPRTGNRGYTF

J gene: TRBJ2-6
clone size: NA
D gene: NA
V gene: TRBV6-1
CDR3 DNA: TGTGTCACATCAACAGGGCACCCTGGGGCCAACGTCCTGACTTTC
CDR3 protein: CVTSTGHPGANVLTF

J gene: TRBJ2-1
clone size: NA
D gene: TRBD2
V gene: TRBV12-5
CDR3 DNA: TGTGCTAGTGGTTTCGGACTAGGACCGCGGGTCAATGAGCAGTTCTTC
CDR3 protein: CASGFGLGPRVNEQFF

J gene: TRBJ1-2
clone size: few
D gene: NA
V gene: TRBV13
CDR3 DNA: TGTGCCAGCAGCTTAGGCCCCCCGCGACAAGACAATAACTATGGCTACACCTTC
CDR3 protein: CASSLGPPRQDNNYGYTF

J gene: TRBJ2-3
clone size: NA
D gene: TRBD2
V gene: TRBV5-1
CDR3 DNA: TGCGCCAGCAGCTTGGAACGGGGAGGGAGGACGCAGTATTTT
CDR3 protein: CASSLERGGRTQYF

J gene: TRBJ2-7
clone size: NA
D gene: NA
V gene: TRBV20-1
CDR3 DNA: TGCAGTGCTTGTCTAATCCCCTACAATGAGCAGTACTTC
CDR3 protein: CSACLIPYNEQYF

J gene: TRBJ2-7
clone size: few
D gene: NA
V gene: TRBV2
CDR3 DNA: TGTGCCAGCAGGCCGGGGTTCAACGAGCAGTACTTC
CDR3 protein: CASRPGFNEQYF

J gene: TRBJ1-3
clone size: NA
D gene: NA
V gene: TRBV10-3
CDR3 DNA: TGTGCCATCAGTGAGGGGTCTGGAAACACCATATATTTT
CDR3 protein: CAISEGSGNTIYF

J gene: TRBJ2-7
clone size: NA
D gene: TRBD2
V gene: TRBV28
CDR3 DNA: TGTGCCAGCAGTCCGACGACTGGCGGGAGGGCCTCCTACGAGCAGTACTTC
CDR3 protein: CASSPTTGGRASYEQYF

J gene: TRBJ2-1
clone size: few
D gene: TRBD2
V gene: TRBV3-1
CDR3 DNA: TGTGCCAGCAGCCAAGTGGGGTTGGGGGGAGGGCCGTACAATGAGCAGTTCTTC
CDR3 protein: CASSQVGLGGGPYNEQFF

J gene: TRBJ2-3
clone size: many
D gene: TRBD2
V gene: TRBV10-3
CDR3 DNA: TGTGCCATCAGTGGGCGGACTAGCATTGATACGCAGTATTTT
CDR3 protein: CAISGRTSIDTQYF

J gene: TRBJ2-1
clone size: few
D gene: NA
V gene: TRBV20-1
CDR3 DNA: TGCAGTGCTCGGGGCAGGGATGAGCAGTTCTTC
CDR3 protein: CSARGRDEQFF

J gene: TRBJ2-5
clone size: NA
D gene: NA
V gene: TRBV12-3/TRBV12-4
CDR3 DNA: TGTGCCAGCAGTATGGGCCGGAGCGAGACCCAGTACTTC
CDR3 protein: CASSMGRSETQYF

J gene: TRBJ1-6
clone size: NA
D gene: NA
V gene: TRBV14
CDR3 DNA: TGTGCCAGCAGCCAAGCCCATATGGCACCCCTCCACTTT
CDR3 protein: CASSQAHMAPLHF

J gene: TRBJ2-7
clone size: many
D gene: TRBD1
V gene: TRBV20-1
CDR3 DNA: TGCAGTGCTACGGACAGGCACAGCTCCTACGAGCAGTACTTC
CDR3 protein: CSATDRHSSYEQYF